This TCR beta chain was profiled in a study of T cells in tuberculosis. Broader study findings: Shorter CDR3-alpha in active tuberculosis partly drove smaller distances.

The method was immunoSEQ multiplex PCR; TCRdb's version includes in-frame clones alone and lacks a portion of them. This repertoire shows approximately 49,000 clones, 90% to 95% found once; its top ten account for more than 1.2%. As for this clone: Its matching antigen is unknown.

The time point denotes: new active TB diagnosis, blood taken before or within 7 days of starting treatment. Patients were newly diagnosed, HIV-seronegative, and aged 18 or older. The source was PBMCs, collected at tuberculosis diagnosis. This clonotype originated in an adult with tuberculosis.

Written as DNA, the CDR3 is TGTGCCTGGAGTAAGGGAGCCTATGGCTACACCTTC. Translation gives CAWSKGAYGYTF. The chain carries TRBV30 and TRBJ1-2, with D unresolved. Germline CDR1 and CDR2: GTSNPN and SVGIG (reference sequence). Trimming took off 2 bases at V and 4 bases at J, with 8 bases between the two ends. The CDR3 is 12 residues long.